These 30 T cell receptor beta chains were sequenced from one sample in a study of cytomegalovirus exposure and HLA in healthy donors. Repertoires were generated with immunoSEQ multiplex PCR, while TCRdb's copy carries only in-frame clones and drops some. This sample has 120,000 to 150,000 clones, with 87% found just once. Material: PBMCs. These receptor sequences come from a young man in good health and CMV-seropositive.

The chain combines TRBV27 with TRBJ2-5; D is undetermined. CDR1 and CDR2 from the germline V gene are MNHEY and SMNVEV (reference sequence). With 6 bases removed from V and 2 bases from J, the gap between germline ends came to 13 bases. The CDR3 is 14 residues long. The CDR3 DNA is TGTGCCAGCAGCCGAGGCGCCCCGCAAGAGACCCAGTACTTC. Protein: CASSRGAPQETQYF.

The chain joins TRBV5-1 to TRBJ1-6; the D is unclear. CDR1 is SGHRS and CDR2 is YFSETQ in the germline V gene. CDR3 length: 18 residues. V dropped 1 base and J dropped 6 bases, with 20 bases sitting between them. CDR3 sequence: CASSLSPDPGYRNSPLHF. The CDR3 DNA reads as TGCGCCAGCAGCTTGAGCCCTGATCCGGGGTATCGTAATTCACCCCTCCACTTT.

The chain is built from TRBV10-1 and TRBJ1-6, with D unresolved. Germline CDR1 and CDR2: WNHNN and SYGVQD (reference sequence). The CDR3 is 14 residues long. The V end lost 8 bases, the J end lost 8 bases, and 16 bases lay between the germline ends. The CDR3 region is CASSGPGRDSPLHF. The CDR3 bases are TGCGCCAGCTCCGGCCCGGGAAGGGATTCACCCCTCCACTTT.

A few counts support this clone. The same CDR3 is also encoded by other DNA sequences in this sample. CDR3 residues: CASSLDSYEQYF. The CDR3 bases are TGTGCCAGCAGCTTGGACAGCTACGAGCAGTACTTC. The genes are TRBV11-2 and TRBJ2-7; TRBD1 might be the D (6 bases). Germline V gene lookup returns CDR1 SGHAT and CDR2 FQNNGV. V dropped 3 bases and J dropped 3 bases, with 6 bases sitting between them. The CDR3 length is 12 residues.

The chain joins TRBV18 to TRBJ1-5; no clear D. The CDR3 spans 14 residues. CDR1 is KGHSH and CDR2 is LQKENI in the germline V gene. V was clipped by 6 bases and J by 2 bases, with 11 bases between them. CDR3: CASSPELGNQPQHF. The DNA of the CDR3 is TGTGCCAGCTCGCCGGAACTAGGCAATCAGCCCCAGCATTTT.

V usage is TRBV19 and J usage is TRBJ2-6; the match to TRBD1 covers 11 bases. From germline, CDR1 is LNHDA and CDR2 SQIVND (reference sequence). The CDR3 is made up of 16 amino acids. With 5 bases clipped from V and 1 base from J, the junction kept 1 base outside the gene matches. The CDR3 region has the DNA TGTGCCAGTAGTGGACAGGGGGCGTCTGGGGCCAACGTCCTGACTTTC. It specifies CASSGQGASGANVLTF. The variable domain in full, completed from reference TRBV19 and TRBJ2-6, reads DGGITQSPKYLFRKEGQNVTLSCEQNLNHDAMYWYRQDPGQGLRLIYYSQIVNDFQKGDIAEGYSVSREKKESFPLTVTSAQKNPTAFYLCASSGQGASGANVLTFGAGSRLTVL.

This chain links TRBV28 with TRBJ2-5; possible D gene TRBD2, 5 bases. Near its end, the DNA agrees better with TRBJ2-7, so the J call may be wrong. This CDR3 contains 17 residues. The germline V gene has CDR1 MDHEN and CDR2 SYDVKM. The CDR3 sequence is CASSLSVAGTPDYEQYF. The CDR3 nucleotides read TGTGCCAGCAGTTTATCCGTCGCGGGCACTCCAGACTACGAGCAGTACTTC.

The chain carries TRBV30 and TRBJ1-5; 7 nucleotides line up with TRBD1. Germline V gives CDR1 GTSNPN, CDR2 SVGIG (reference sequence). The ends lost 3 bases at V and 2 bases at J; junction bases unmatched: 7. This CDR3 has 15 residues. In DNA form, the CDR3 reads TGTGCCTGGAGCGTAAAGGACAGGCGCAATCAGCCCCAGCATTTT. It yields the protein CAWSVKDRRNQPQHF.

V gene TRBV6-6 combines with J gene TRBJ2-2, with 8 nucleotides matching TRBD2. Germline V CDR1 and CDR2: MNHNY, SVGAGI (reference sequence). Trimming removed 0 bases from V and 3 bases from J; junction bases left unmatched: 3. The CDR3 consists of 16 residues. The CDR3: CASSYSPAGDTGELFF. The CDR3 coding sequence is TGTGCCAGCAGTTACTCCCCAGCGGGGGACACCGGGGAGCTGTTTTTT.

The count of this clone is one. The gene calls are TRBV27 and TRBJ2-1; TRBD2 might be the D (6 bases). The V gene's germline CDR1 is MNHEY and CDR2 SMNVEV (reference sequence). V shed 8 bases and J shed 5 bases, with 7 bases lying between them. This CDR3 is built from 11 residues. DNA of the CDR3: TGTGCCAGCGGGGGGAACAATGAGCAGTTCTTC. Amino acids: CASGGNNEQFF.

This clone was detected only a few times. The gene calls are TRBV9 and TRBJ1-6; possible D gene TRBD1, 5 bases. The V gene lost 3 bases and the J gene lost 9 bases, with 16 bases spanning the gap. CDR3 length equals 15 residues. CDR1 and CDR2 from the germline V gene are SGDLS and YYNGEE. The CDR3 loop is CASSGVGHPGSPLHF. In nucleotides, the CDR3 is TGTGCCAGCAGCGGGGTCGGACACCCGGGTTCACCCCTCCACTTT.

The chain carries TRBV14 and TRBJ1-1; perhaps TRBD1 as D (6 bases). CDR1 and CDR2 (germline): SGHDN, FVKESK. The CDR3 is 16 amino acids. The V gene lost 6 bases and the J gene lost 1 base, with 18 bases spanning the gap. The CDR3 DNA follows: TGTGCCAGCAGTCTACATACGGGGACACCGAACACTGAAGCTTTCTTT. Translated: CASSLHTGTPNTEAFF.

The V and J genes are TRBV6-1 and TRBJ1-4, with 7 positions matching TRBD1. The CDR3 is 15 amino acids. The V gene end was trimmed by 5 bases and the J gene end by 7 bases; junction bases not matched to a gene: 10. CDR1 is MNHNS and CDR2 is SASEGT in the germline V gene. CDR3 amino acids: CASSLQQGFGEKLFF. CDR3 nucleotides: TGTGCCAGCAGTTTACAACAGGGGTTTGGTGAAAAACTGTTTTTT.

This clone was picked up a small number of times. The chain carries TRBV30 and TRBJ1-1; D unclear. Germline-derived CDR1 and CDR2 are GTSNPN and SVGIG (reference sequence). The CDR3 runs to 11 residues. Trimming cost V 2 bases and J 8 bases, with 9 bases left between them. The CDR3 reads CAWSPSWEAFF. The CDR3 nucleotides read TGTGCCTGGAGTCCAAGCTGGGAAGCTTTCTTT.

The rearrangement uses TRBV6-5 and TRBJ1-4; 7 bases are shared with TRBD1. Trimming at V came to 2 bases and at J to 0 bases, leaving 3 bases not matched to a gene. CDR1 is MNHEY, CDR2 SVGAGI, per germline. CDR3 length: 16 residues. CDR3 region: CASSYRQGATNEKLFF. CDR3 coding DNA: TGTGCCAGCAGTTACCGACAGGGCGCAACTAATGAAAAACTGTTTTTT.

V usage is TRBV5-1 and J usage is TRBJ1-1, with 7 bases identical to TRBD1. Germline assignment: CDR1 SGHRS and CDR2 YFSETQ. This CDR3 region has 14 residues. The ends lost 0 bases at V and 7 bases at J; junction bases unmatched: 6. The chain's CDR3 is CASSLVDGTVEAFF. The CDR3 region has the DNA TGCGCCAGCAGCTTGGTAGACGGGACAGTTGAAGCTTTCTTT.

The V and J genes are TRBV7-9 and TRBJ2-7, with D unresolved. Per the germline V gene, CDR1 is SEHNR and CDR2 is FQNEAQ (reference sequence). The V end was cut by 1 base, the J end by 3 bases, with 13 bases between. The CDR3 length is 15 residues. The CDR3 spells CASSLVSAAGYEQYF. CDR3 coding DNA: TGTGCCAGCAGCTTAGTTTCGGCTGCAGGCTACGAGCAGTACTTC.

The V call is TRBV25-1, the J call TRBJ2-4; 9 bases are shared with TRBD2. The CDR3 loop spans 17 amino acids. V lost 2 bases and J lost 1; bases outside the gene matches: 6. Germline assignment: CDR1 MGHDK and CDR2 SYGVNS. The CDR3 reads CASSEISGSPAKNIQYF. CDR3 DNA: TGTGCCAGCAGTGAAATTAGCGGGAGTCCTGCCAAAAACATTCAGTACTTC.

J is TRBJ2-3 and V is TRBV25-1, with 7 bases fitting TRBD1. From germline, CDR1 is MGHDK and CDR2 SYGVNS. The J segment lost 3 bases and the V segment lost 1 base, leaving 13 bases of the junction unmatched. CDR3 size: 18 residues. The CDR3 DNA reads as TGTGCCAGCAGTGAATTTACAGTCTCCGGGACAGATACAGATACGCAGTATTTT. This encodes CASSEFTVSGTDTDTQYF.

The chain employs TRBV6-4 and TRBJ2-1; D is ambiguous. The germline gives CDR1 MRHNA, CDR2 SNTAGT. The CDR3 has 13 amino acids. The V gene lost 0 bases and the J gene lost 3 bases, with 3 bases spanning the gap. The CDR3 loop reads CASSDSSYNEQFF. CDR3 DNA sequence: TGTGCCAGCAGTGACTCTAGCTACAATGAGCAGTTCTTC.

This chain joins TRBV14 and TRBJ1-4; the D gene is possibly TRBD1 (5 bases). CDR3 length equals 14 residues. V was shortened by 2 bases and J by 2 bases, with 6 bases between the two germline ends. CDR1 and CDR2 (germline): SGHDN, FVKESK. In DNA, the CDR3 is TGTGCCAGCAGCCAATACAGGACTAATGAAAAACTGTTTTTT. Its translation: CASSQYRTNEKLFF.

The chain carries TRBV28 and TRBJ1-5; possibly TRBD1 for D (5 bases). CDR1 is MDHEN and CDR2 is SYDVKM in the germline V gene. The V end lost 5 bases, the J end lost 4 bases, and 9 bases lay between the germline ends. This CDR3 has 13 amino acids. The CDR3 reads CASSTGINQPQHF. In nucleotides, the CDR3 is TGTGCCAGCAGTACAGGAATAAATCAGCCCCAGCATTTT.

This chain links TRBV4-1 with TRBJ1-4, with D perhaps matching TRBD1 (5 bases). V was pared by 1 base and J by 8 bases, with 8 bases between. The CDR3 totals 13 residues. The germline V gene encodes CDR1 MGHRA and CDR2 YSYEKL. This CDR3 reads CASSQAGPEKLFF. DNA for the CDR3: TGCGCCAGCAGCCAAGCAGGGCCCGAAAAACTGTTTTTT.

The chain is built from TRBV11-2 and TRBJ2-7, with TRBD2 matching over 11 bases. From germline, CDR1 is SGHAT and CDR2 FQNNGV. J lost 4 bases, V lost 5 bases, and 7 bases had no gene match. The CDR3 is 15 amino acids. CDR3 protein: CASSRIAGGGYEQYF. The CDR3 region has the DNA TGTGCCAGCAGCCGGATAGCGGGAGGGGGATACGAGCAGTACTTC.

This rearrangement joins TRBV30 to TRBJ2-7, with 7 bases aligning to TRBD1. Germline V gene sequence: CDR1 GTSNPN, CDR2 SVGIG (reference sequence). This CDR3 comprises 16 residues. Trimming cost V 2 bases and J 0 bases; bases outside gene matches: 10. This CDR3 reads CAWSTRVTGISYEQYF. The CDR3 nucleotides are TGTGCCTGGAGTACGCGGGTGACAGGGATCTCCTACGAGCAGTACTTC.

V gene TRBV6-5 combines with J gene TRBJ1-2; TRBD1 agrees at 7 bases. The ends lost 6 bases at V and 8 bases at J; junction bases unmatched: 9. CDR1 and CDR2 (germline): MNHEY, SVGAGI. The length of the CDR3 is 13 residues. The CDR3 region is CASRRDSSGGYTF. The CDR3 DNA reads TGTGCCAGCAGACGGGACAGCTCTGGAGGCTACACCTTC.

The chain uses TRBV9 and TRBJ1-5, with 7 positions matching TRBD1. V shed 2 bases and J 1 base; nucleotides not matched to a gene: 6. The CDR3 covers 16 residues. Germline values: CDR1 SGDLS, CDR2 YYNGEE. The CDR3 DNA is TGTGCCAGCAGCGTTAACAGGGGATGGAGCAATCAGCCCCAGCATTTT. This gives the protein CASSVNRGWSNQPQHF. Full variable domain (missing parts from reference TRBV9 and TRBJ1-5): DSGVTQTPKHLITATGQRVTLRCSPRSGDLSVYWYQQSLDQGLQFLIQYYNGEERAKGNILERFSAQQFPDLHSELNLSSLELGDSALYFCASSVNRGWSNQPQHFGDGTRLSIL.

Written as DNA, the CDR3 is TGTGCCTGGAGCCTAGCGGGGGGAGGAGATACGCAGTATTTT. Its protein is CAWSLAGGGDTQYF. The chain joins TRBV30 to TRBJ2-3, with 11 nucleotides matching TRBD2. The CDR3 covers 14 residues. After removal of 3 bases from V and 5 bases from J, the junction contained 4 bases not matched to a gene. Germline CDR1 reads GTSNPN; CDR2 reads SVGIG (reference sequence).

The chain has TRBV5-4 and TRBJ1-2, with a possible D match to TRBD1 (5 bases). Trimming removed 0 bases from V and 4 bases from J, with 13 bases in between. CDR3 length: 15 residues. Germline CDR1 is SGHNT and CDR2 is YYREEE (reference sequence). CDR3 in amino acids: CASSLARNRPYGYTF. CDR3 in DNA: TGTGCCAGCAGCTTGGCCCGAAACAGGCCCTATGGCTACACCTTC. Full variable domain (rest looked up from reference TRBV5-4 and TRBJ1-2): ETGVTQSPTHLIKTRGQQVTLRCSSQSGHNTVSWYQQALGQGPQFIFQYYREEENGRGNFPPRFSGLQFPNYSSELNVNALELDDSALYLCASSLARNRPYGYTFGSGTRLTVV.

CDR3 region: CASSPGGASVGTGELFF. The CDR3 nucleotides read TGCGCCAGCAGCCCCGGAGGGGCATCAGTGGGGACCGGGGAGCTGTTTTTT. This sequence joins TRBV5-1 and TRBJ2-2; a possible D gene is TRBD2 (6 bases). The germline V and J ends were trimmed by 4 bases and 5 bases, with 21 bases remaining between them. Germline CDR1 reads SGHRS; CDR2 reads YFSETQ. This CDR3 has 17 residues.